The rows below give T cell receptor beta chains drawn from one sample of a study of blood T cell repertoires in COVID-19. Clones were sequenced by immunoSEQ multiplex PCR, and TCRdb holds only the in-frame ones, with some missing. This repertoire shows 130,000 to 150,000 clones, under 85% found once; its top ten account for 5.5% to 8%. The sample taken for sequencing was peripheral blood. The receptors shown here come from a human donor in a cohort sampled during active COVID-19. Both conserved end residues are part of each CDR3. The D gene is left open where the match is weak. Only part of the rows carry a size: once, few, many, or a class if the clone is expanded.

TRBV4-2,TRBJ2-5,TRBD2,-,CASSQSDGGALETQYF,TGTGCCAGCAGCCAATCGGACGGGGGGGCCCTAGAGACCCAGTACTTC
TRBV11-2,TRBJ2-3,TRBD2,once,CASSQSGGALDTQYF,TGTGCCAGCAGCCAAAGCGGGGGGGCTTTAGATACGCAGTATTTT
TRBV6-2/TRBV6-3,TRBJ1-1,-,-,CASSSFLSRTEAFF,TGTGCCAGCAGTTCTTTCCTAAGTAGAACTGAAGCTTTCTTT
TRBV3-1/TRBV3-2,TRBJ1-2,-,-,CASSQQNRDYGYTF,TGTGCCAGCAGCCAACAAAACAGAGACTATGGCTACACCTTC
TRBV12-5,TRBJ2-5,TRBD2,-,CASGSGLAIQETQYF,TGTGCTAGTGGTTCCGGACTAGCGATTCAAGAGACCCAGTACTTC
TRBV30,TRBJ1-4,TRBD1,-,CAWSKQGGTNEKLFF,TGTGCCTGGAGTAAACAGGGGGGAACTAATGAAAAACTGTTTTTT
TRBV5-1,TRBJ2-7,-,-,CASSLSSYEQYF,TGCGCCAGCAGCCTAAGCTCCTACGAGCAGTACTTC
TRBV9,TRBJ2-2,TRBD2,-,CASSAYGTSGGANTGELFF,TGTGCCAGCAGCGCCTACGGGACTAGCGGGGGGGCCAACACCGGGGAGCTGTTTTTT
TRBV27,TRBJ1-6,TRBD1,-,CASSPDRENSPLHF,TGTGCCAGCAGTCCTGACAGGGAAAATTCACCCCTCCACTTT
TRBV10-3,TRBJ1-2,-,once,CAIASAPIGMINYGYTF,TGTGCCATCGCGTCCGCCCCGATCGGGATGATTAACTATGGCTACACCTTC
TRBV5-8,TRBJ2-2,-,-,CASSSGRTFNTGELFF,TGTGCCAGCAGCTCGGGGAGAACTTTTAACACCGGGGAGCTGTTTTTT
TRBV7-9,TRBJ1-1,TRBD1,-,CASSPRQGPNTEAFF,TGTGCCAGCAGCCCCCGACAGGGTCCGAACACTGAAGCTTTCTTT
TRBV5-5,TRBJ2-7,-,-,CASSFGDTYEQYF,TGTGCCAGCAGCTTCGGAGATACCTACGAGCAGTACTTC
TRBV2,TRBJ2-3,TRBD2,-,CAGKTSGPTDTQYF,TGTGCCGGAAAGACTAGCGGGCCTACAGATACGCAGTATTTT
TRBV6-4,TRBJ1-1,-,once,CASSEMYGRGTEAFF,TGTGCCAGCAGTGAAATGTACGGGAGGGGCACTGAAGCTTTCTTT
TRBV5-1,TRBJ2-3,-,once,CASSPTNAGDTQYF,TGCGCCAGCAGCCCCACCAACGCCGGAGATACGCAGTATTTT
TRBV3-1/TRBV3-2,TRBJ2-7,-,-,CASSKDLEPYEQYF,TGTGCCAGCAGCAAAGACCTAGAGCCCTACGAGCAGTACTTC
TRBV7-2,TRBJ1-1,-,-,CASSLVQGGTEAFF,TGTGCCAGCAGCTTAGTACAGGGCGGCACTGAAGCTTTCTTT
TRBV28,TRBJ2-1,TRBD2,-,CAAGLAGGRGQFF,TGTGCCGCCGGACTAGCGGGGGGGCGGGGGCAGTTCTTC
TRBV28,TRBJ1-2,-,-,CASSSGRRGYGYTF,TGTGCCAGCAGTTCCGGGCGGAGGGGCTATGGCTACACCTTC
TRBV27,TRBJ2-5,-,-,CASSFWPRGETQYF,TGTGCCAGCAGTTTCTGGCCTAGGGGGGAGACCCAGTACTTC
TRBV21-1,TRBJ2-3,-,-,CASSKRGRTGADTQYF,TGTGCCAGCAGCAAAAGGGGAAGGACAGGCGCAGATACGCAGTATTTT
TRBV11-2,TRBJ2-7,TRBD1,-,CASSLAGTGASEQYF,TGTGCCAGCAGCTTAGCCGGGACAGGGGCATCAGAGCAGTACTTC
TRBV5-8,TRBJ1-5,-,-,CASSLSSISDFNQPQHF,TGTGCCAGCAGCTTGTCGTCTATATCGGACTTCAATCAGCCCCAGCATTTT
TRBV7-2,TRBJ2-7,TRBD2,-,CASSLASTSGVSYEQYF,TGTGCCAGCAGCTTAGCCTCAACTAGCGGGGTCTCCTACGAGCAGTACTTC
TRBV21-1,TRBJ2-2,-,-,CASSKERTGHTGELFF,TGTGCCAGCAGCAAAGAAAGGACAGGGCACACCGGGGAGCTGTTTTTT
TRBV5-1,TRBJ2-2,-,-,CASSVGAGELFF,TGCGCCAGCAGCGTCGGAGCCGGGGAGCTGTTTTTT